The 8 T cell receptor beta chains reported below all come from one sample, sequenced in a study of early T cells in non-severe SARS-CoV-2 infection. TCRdb fed the 5' RACE reads into MiXCR, producing one record per CDR3 protein. This sample has tens of thousands of distinct CDR3 sequences, with around 6% found just once. Sequenced material: whole blood. These TCRs come from an adult who was a healthcare worker with PCR-confirmed SARS-CoV-2 infection or an uninfected control (not recorded which).

This chain joins TRBV7-9 and TRBJ2-3; possible D gene TRBD1, 6 bases. There are 13 residues in the CDR3. V lost 2 bases, J lost 8 bases, and 11 bases lay in between. Germline V gene sequence: CDR1 SEHNR, CDR2 FQNEAQ (reference sequence). The CDR3 nucleotides are TGTGCCAGCAGCTTAAAGGGGGATGGTACGCAGTATTTT. Translated: CASSLKGDGTQYF. Drawing the rest from reference TRBV7-9 and TRBJ2-3, the complete variable domain is DTGVSQNPRHKITKRGQNVTFRCDPISEHNRLYWYRQTLGQGPEFLTYFQNEAQLEKSRLLSDRFSAERPKGSFSTLEIQRTEQGDSAMYLCASSLKGDGTQYFGPGTRLTVL.

The chain combines TRBV6-5 with TRBJ1-2; possible D gene TRBD1, 5 bases. CDR1 and CDR2 (germline): MNHEY, SVGAGI. CDR3 length equals 15 residues. Trimming shortened V by 0 bases and J by 6 bases, and 14 bases separated the two germline ends. Written as DNA, the CDR3 is TGTGCCAGCAGTTACTCGGGCAGGGCGTTGGATGGCTACACCTTC. Encoded protein: CASSYSGRALDGYTF.

The chain recombines TRBV28 with TRBJ2-3; 9 nucleotides align to TRBD1. The CDR3 extends over 15 amino acids. From germline, CDR1 is MDHEN and CDR2 SYDVKM. J gave up 5 bases and V 5 bases, and 8 bases lay outside the gene matches. For the CDR3, the DNA is TGTGCCAGCAGTCCCGGGACAGGGTTTGTAGATACGCAGTATTTT. Its protein product is CASSPGTGFVDTQYF.

This clonotype has a handful of counts. The chain couples TRBV3-1 to TRBJ1-1, with D unresolved. Germline CDR1 and CDR2: LGHDT and YNNKEL (reference sequence). The CDR3 loop spans 15 amino acids. Trimming cost V 0 bases and J 5 bases, with 13 bases left between them. The CDR3 spells CASSQEKGLGTEAFF. CDR3 in DNA: TGTGCCAGCAGCCAAGAGAAAGGGTTGGGTACTGAAGCTTTCTTT.

The rearrangement joins TRBV29-1 to TRBJ2-1; a possible D gene is TRBD2 (6 bases). This CDR3 has 13 amino acids. CDR1 SQVTM and CDR2 ANQGSEA come from the germline V gene. Trimming took off 5 bases at V and 3 bases at J, with 11 bases between the two ends. The CDR3 loop reads CSVCPGVYNEQFF. The CDR3 DNA reads as TGCAGCGTTTGTCCGGGGGTCTACAATGAGCAGTTCTTC.

This clonotype was seen a few times. V gene TRBV5-6 combines with J gene TRBJ2-5; a possible D gene is TRBD1 (5 bases). The germline V and J ends were trimmed by 0 bases and 4 bases, with 16 bases remaining between them. The germline V gene has CDR1 SGHDT and CDR2 YYEEEE. The CDR3 is made up of 16 amino acids. The CDR3 coding sequence is TGTGCCAGCAGCTTGGCCTCTAGTAGGGGCCCAGAGACCCAGTACTTC. Translated, it gives CASSLASSRGPETQYF.

In this sample, this clonotype turned up many times. The chain combines TRBV7-6 with TRBJ1-1; no clear D gene. Germline V gene sequence: CDR1 SGHVS, CDR2 FNYEAQ. The CDR3 is 13 residues long. V lost 6 bases and J lost 1, with 9 bases in between. The CDR3 reads CASSLTENTEAFF. CDR3 in DNA: TGTGCCAGCAGTTTGACGGAGAACACTGAAGCTTTCTTT.

The chain links TRBV7-2 to TRBJ2-6; D is unresolved. The ends were cut back, 0 bases at V and 0 bases at J, with 12 bases in the middle. Germline V gene sequence: CDR1 SGHTA, CDR2 FQGNSA. The CDR3 is 18 amino acids. DNA for the CDR3: TGTGCCAGCAGCTTAGCACAACCCCAGGTCTCTGGGGCCAACGTCCTGACTTTC. It is translated as CASSLAQPQVSGANVLTF.